These 19 T cell receptor beta chains came from one sample sequenced in a study of glioma-infiltrating T cells after dendritic cell vaccination. Measured with immunoSEQ multiplex PCR; TCRdb has only the in-frame clones, and not every one. Of roughly 52,000 clones listed, 65% to 90% are singletons. Sequenced material: blood, taken before dendritic cell vaccination. Receptor source: a human donor with glioblastoma.

The chain joins TRBV30 to TRBJ1-5, with TRBD1 matching 9 bases. CDR1 is GTSNPN, CDR2 SVGIG, per germline (reference sequence). V trimming: 3 bases; J trimming: 3 bases; junction bases outside the gene matches: 3. The CDR3 has 14 amino acids. CDR3 sequence: CAWSGQGYNQPQHF. The CDR3 DNA reads as TGTGCCTGGAGCGGACAGGGGTACAATCAGCCCCAGCATTTT.

Written as DNA, the CDR3 is TGTGCCAGCAGCTTAGGAGGGGAGGAGACCCAGCATTTT. Protein sequence: CASSLGGEETQHF. This chain links TRBV11-3 with TRBJ1-5; tentative D call: TRBD1 (5 bases). Germline V gives CDR1 SGHNT, CDR2 YENEEA. Trimming took off 1 base at V and 11 bases at J, with 12 bases between the two ends. The CDR3 covers 13 residues.

The chain links TRBV7-2 to TRBJ1-1; D is undetermined. V was pared by 6 bases and J by 5 bases, with 16 bases between. Germline CDR1 and CDR2: SGHTA and FQGNSA. This CDR3 spans 14 amino acids. CDR3 region: CASRSLRGWTEAFF. Written as DNA, the CDR3 is TGTGCCAGCAGGTCCTTAAGAGGTTGGACTGAAGCTTTCTTT.

This clone came up once. The chain joins TRBV30 to TRBJ2-2; 7 bases are a match to TRBD1. With 1 base clipped from V and 4 bases from J, the junction kept 0 bases outside the gene matches. CDR3 length: 13 amino acids. Germline V lookup: CDR1 GTSNPN, CDR2 SVGIG (reference sequence). The CDR3 protein is CAWSGDSTGELFF. The CDR3 DNA is TGTGCCTGGAGTGGGGACAGCACCGGGGAGCTGTTTTTT.

The chain combines TRBV7-2 with TRBJ1-2, with D uncertain. Trimming cost V 1 base and J 8 bases, with 8 bases left between them. The CDR3 runs to 12 residues. Germline V lookup: CDR1 SGHTA, CDR2 FQGNSA. Here the CDR3 DNA reads TGTGCCAGCAGCTTAGACGGGTGGGGCTACACCTTC. This encodes CASSLDGWGYTF. Looking up the rest from reference TRBV7-2 and TRBJ1-2 gives the full variable domain: GAGVSQSPSNKVTEKGKDVELRCDPISGHTALYWYRQSLGQGLEFLIYFQGNSAPDKSGLPSDRFSAERTGGSVSTLTIQRTQQEDSAVYLCASSLDGWGYTFGSGTRLTVV.

The rearrangement links TRBV30 to TRBJ1-2, with a possible D match to TRBD1 (5 bases). The CDR3 is 14 amino acids. Looked up from germline, CDR1 is GTSNPN and CDR2 is SVGIG (reference sequence). Trimming shortened V by 0 bases and J by 7 bases, and 15 bases separated the two germline ends. The CDR3 region has the DNA TGTGCCTGGAGTGTAGGCGGCGGGGGTTCTGGCTACACCTTC. Translated, it gives CAWSVGGGGSGYTF.

The CDR3 DNA reads TGTGCCAGCAGCTTATCCACTAGCGGGGGTGCCTACAATGAGCAGTTCTTC. Its translation: CASSLSTSGGAYNEQFF. The V gene is TRBV5-4, the J gene TRBJ2-1, with 11 bases fitting TRBD2. CDR1 is SGHNT and CDR2 is YYREEE in the germline V gene (reference sequence). The CDR3 is 17 amino acids. V lost 2 bases, J lost 2 bases, and 6 bases stayed unmatched.

The chain combines TRBV29-1 with TRBJ1-2; 7 bases line up with TRBD1. This CDR3 region has 13 residues. Germline lookup yields CDR1 SQVTM and CDR2 ANQGSEA. V shed 8 bases, J shed 8 bases, and the junction held 14 bases outside the gene matches. The CDR3 loop is CSTRGGTADGYTF. Written as DNA, the CDR3 is TGCAGCACGCGGGGGGGGACAGCTGACGGCTACACCTTC.

The chain combines TRBV7-2 with TRBJ1-2, with TRBD1 matching 7 bases. The germline gives CDR1 SGHTA, CDR2 FQGNSA. The CDR3 consists of 13 residues. V was pared by 5 bases and J by 7 bases, with 7 bases of the junction left unmatched. CDR3 DNA: TGTGCCAGCAGCAGAGGGACAGAAGGTGGCTACACCTTC. Protein sequence: CASSRGTEGGYTF.

V gene TRBV14 combines with J gene TRBJ1-1; perhaps TRBD1 as D (5 bases). Germline V gene sequence: CDR1 SGHDN, CDR2 FVKESK. There are 16 residues in the CDR3. Trimming shortened V by 4 bases and J by 0 bases, and 15 bases separated the two germline ends. In DNA, the CDR3 is TGTGCCAGCAGCCCTCTGGGACTCAACCTGAACACTGAAGCTTTCTTT. It translates to CASSPLGLNLNTEAFF.

This clone was recorded only once. V usage is TRBV19 and J usage is TRBJ2-2; the match to TRBD1 covers 7 bases. The CDR3 covers 21 residues. Germline values: CDR1 LNHDA, CDR2 SQIVND (reference sequence). After removal of 7 bases from V and 0 bases from J, the junction contained 23 bases not matched to a gene. The CDR3 here is CASMLIHRQGSIGTNTGELFF. CDR3 nucleotide sequence: TGTGCCAGTATGTTAATCCACAGACAGGGTAGCATAGGTACGAACACCGGGGAGCTGTTTTTT.

V usage is TRBV11-2 and J usage is TRBJ2-3, with TRBD1 as a possible D gene (6 bases). This CDR3 region has 14 residues. Germline CDR1 reads SGHAT; CDR2 reads FQNNGV. The V and J ends lost 6 bases and 4 bases respectively, with 14 bases between them. The CDR3: CASSLRGNPDTQYF. CDR3 in DNA: TGTGCCAGCAGTCTTAGGGGGAATCCAGATACGCAGTATTTT.

The J gene is TRBJ1-3, the V gene TRBV5-6; 7 bases are a match to TRBD1. Trimming took 6 bases from V and 2 from J; bases not matched to a gene: 11. Germline CDR1 is SGHDT and CDR2 is YYEEEE. CDR3 length equals 16 residues. The CDR3 loop is CASTTRGEEAGNTIYF. CDR3 DNA: TGTGCCAGCACCACCAGGGGGGAGGAAGCTGGAAACACCATATATTTT.

This chain joins TRBV11-3 and TRBJ2-7; tentative D call: TRBD2 (5 bases). There are 12 residues in the CDR3. The V end lost 4 bases, the J end lost 5 bases, and 9 bases lay between the germline ends. CDR1 is SGHNT, CDR2 YENEEA, per germline. The CDR3 bases are TGTGCCAGCAGCTGGGAGTTCGACGAGCAGTACTTC. Protein product: CASSWEFDEQYF.

This CDR3 is CASRSTAGGNTGELFF. The CDR3 DNA follows: TGTGCCAGTCGATCCACGGCAGGGGGGAACACCGGGGAGCTGTTTTTT. This chain joins TRBV19 and TRBJ2-2, with 7 bases matching TRBD1. The ends lost 8 bases at V and 1 base at J; junction bases unmatched: 10. The germline gives CDR1 LNHDA, CDR2 SQIVND (reference sequence). The CDR3 contains 16 residues.

The V gene is TRBV28, the J gene TRBJ1-2; the D is unclear. The CDR3 has 12 amino acids. CDR1 is MDHEN, CDR2 SYDVKM, per germline. The V and J ends lost 6 bases and 3 bases respectively, with 8 bases between them. CDR3 loop: CASSPRDYGYTF. For the CDR3, the DNA is TGTGCCAGCAGCCCGAGGGACTATGGCTACACCTTC.

The genes are TRBV10-2 and TRBJ1-2; TRBD1 matches at 7 bases. V trimming: 6 bases; J trimming: 4 bases; junction bases outside the gene matches: 8. The germline CDR1 and CDR2 sequences are WSHSY and SAAADI. The CDR3 consists of 14 residues. CDR3 sequence reads: CASRRDRDSYGYTF. The CDR3 region has the DNA TGCGCCAGCAGGAGGGACAGAGACTCCTATGGCTACACCTTC.

The V call is TRBV6-1, the J call TRBJ2-7; 7 bases agree with TRBD2. Losses at the gene ends were 6 bases for V and 10 bases for J; bases not matched to a gene: 9. There are 12 residues in the CDR3. Per the germline V gene, CDR1 is MNHNS and CDR2 is SASEGT. The CDR3 is CASRRLAIEQYF. The CDR3 DNA is TGTGCCAGCAGACGACTAGCTATCGAACAGTACTTC.

This clone has more than one count but fewer than ten. The V call is TRBV4-3, the J call TRBJ2-3; 10 positions agree with TRBD1. Germline CDR1 LGHNA, CDR2 YSLEER. The CDR3 runs to 15 residues. The V gene end was trimmed by 4 bases and the J gene end by 1 base; junction bases not matched to a gene: 2. The CDR3 coding sequence is TGCGCCAGCAGCCTGACAGGGGGCGGCACAGATACGCAGTATTTT. Translating gives CASSLTGGGTDTQYF.